Below are 23 T cell receptor beta chains sequenced from a single sample in a study of human thymus T cells. Corrective cardiac surgery supplied the resected thymus tissue. Only in-frame clones appear in the TCRdb table, and some are missing; sequencing was by immunoSEQ multiplex PCR. The data show roughly 130,000 clones, more than 90% seen once. The sequenced sample was thymus tissue. These receptors originate from a boy under two years old with a congenital heart defect but otherwise immunologically healthy.

The V and J genes are TRBV11-1 and TRBJ2-3, with 8 bases identical to TRBD2. Germline CDR1 reads SGHAT; CDR2 reads FQDESV (reference sequence). With V trimmed by 5 bases and J by 2 bases, 3 bases remained unmatched. This CDR3 has 14 amino acids. The CDR3 is CASSGGGPTDTQYF. The CDR3 bases are TGTGCCAGCAGCGGCGGGGGGCCCACAGATACGCAGTATTTT.

The V gene is TRBV6-6, the J gene TRBJ2-1, with D possibly matching TRBD1 (5 bases). V lost 5 bases to trimming and J lost 2 bases, with 13 bases between them. The CDR3 has 15 amino acids. CDR1 and CDR2 (germline): MNHNY, SVGAGI (reference sequence). CDR3 loop: CASSKRGAPYNEQFF. For the CDR3, the DNA is TGTGCCAGCAGTAAGCGTGGGGCCCCCTACAATGAGCAGTTCTTC.

The gene calls are TRBV7-3 and TRBJ1-2; D uncertain. Germline V gene sequence: CDR1 SGHTA, CDR2 FQGTGA. Trimming cost V 3 bases and J 4 bases, with 3 bases left between them. This CDR3 has 11 amino acids. This chain's CDR3 is CASSFGYGYTF. The CDR3 nucleotides read TGTGCCAGCAGCTTCGGCTATGGCTACACCTTC.

The chain recombines TRBV4-3 with TRBJ2-2; the D call may be TRBD1 or TRBD2 (7 bases each). There are 13 residues in the CDR3. Germline CDR1 is LGHNA and CDR2 is YSLEER. Trimming shortened V by 4 bases and J by 8 bases, and 11 bases separated the two germline ends. The CDR3, as DNA: TGCGCCAGCAGCCCAGGGGGGGAGGGGGAGCTGTTTTTT. Encoded protein: CASSPGGEGELFF.

The V call is TRBV4-1, the J call TRBJ2-2; D is ambiguous. V lost 0 bases, J lost 6 bases, and 8 bases lay in between. Looked up from germline, CDR1 is MGHRA and CDR2 is YSYEKL. The CDR3 loop spans 14 amino acids. CDR3: CASSQDGVPGELFF. DNA of the CDR3: TGCGCCAGCAGCCAAGATGGGGTACCCGGGGAGCTGTTTTTT.

V gene TRBV12-2 combines with J gene TRBJ1-6; the D call in the table, TRBD1, was not verified against the DNA. TRBV12-2 is a pseudogene. The CDR3 sequence is 17 residues long. CDR3 DNA: TGTGCAAGTCGCTTTCTCTCAAAAGGGGCGGTAAATTCACCCCTCCACTTT. As protein: CASRFLSKGAVNSPLHF.

A single count supports this clone. The chain is built from TRBV7-2 and TRBJ2-3; D perhaps matches TRBD2 (7 bases). Trimming removed 5 bases at V and 6 bases at J, with 18 bases between. CDR1 and CDR2 (germline): SGHTA, FQGNSA. CDR3 length: 15 amino acids. CDR3: CASSVSRGGPDTQYF. In DNA form, the CDR3 reads TGTGCCAGCAGCGTCTCGAGGGGGGGGCCGGATACGCAGTATTTT.

The gene calls are TRBV6-6 and TRBJ1-2, with D possibly matching TRBD1 (5 bases). The CDR3 contains 15 residues. V lost 2 bases, J lost 3 bases, and 13 bases lay in between. Germline assignment: CDR1 MNHNY and CDR2 SVGAGI (reference sequence). CDR3 nucleotides: TGTGCCAGCAGTTACGGTGGGGCTAGGGACTATGGCTACACCTTC. It specifies CASSYGGARDYGYTF.

The V call is TRBV7-8, the J call TRBJ1-2; no firm D call. The V end lost 4 bases, the J end lost 3 bases, and 15 bases lay between the germline ends. Germline CDR1 reads SGHVS; CDR2 reads FQNEAQ. This CDR3 is 15 amino acids long. Here the CDR3 DNA reads TGTGCCAGCAGCTCAAGGGTCCTTGGTGACTATGGCTACACCTTC. It encodes CASSSRVLGDYGYTF.

The gene calls are TRBV6-5 and TRBJ1-2; the match to TRBD1 covers 10 bases. Per germline, CDR1 MNHEY and CDR2 SVGAGI. Losses at the gene ends were 6 bases for V and 5 bases for J; bases not matched to a gene: 9. The CDR3 extends over 15 amino acids. The CDR3, as DNA: TGTGCCAGCAGGAGAGGCCGACAGGGGGCATATGGCTACACCTTC. Translation: CASRRGRQGAYGYTF.

This clone was counted once. This sequence joins TRBV28 and TRBJ1-1; a possible D gene is TRBD1 (6 bases). The germline V and J ends were trimmed by 10 bases and 8 bases, with 17 bases remaining between them. The CDR3 loop spans 12 amino acids. Per germline, CDR1 MDHEN and CDR2 SYDVKM. This chain's CDR3 is CATISGGTEAFF. In DNA form, the CDR3 reads TGTGCCACCATTTCGGGGGGCACAGAAGCTTTCTTT.

The CDR3: CASSYRGSGSPLHF. CDR3 DNA sequence: TGTGCCAGCAGTTACCGGGGGAGCGGTTCACCCCTCCACTTT. J is TRBJ1-6 and V is TRBV6-5; a possible D gene is TRBD1 (5 bases). V was cut by 2 bases and J by 9 bases, with 11 bases left in between. This CDR3 contains 14 residues. Germline CDR1 reads MNHEY; CDR2 reads SVGAGI.

The chain recombines TRBV9 with TRBJ1-1, with D possibly being TRBD1 (6 bases). CDR1 and CDR2 (germline): SGDLS, YYNGEE. V was trimmed by 3 bases and J by 4 bases, leaving 13 bases between them. The CDR3 has 14 amino acids. CDR3 DNA sequence: TGTGCCAGCAGCGCCGCACAGGGTCTCACTGAAGCTTTCTTT. This codes for CASSAAQGLTEAFF.

This sequence joins TRBV30 and TRBJ1-1, with D perhaps TRBD1 (6 bases). The CDR3 is 15 residues long. Trimming cost V 2 bases and J 1 base, with 14 bases left between them. Per the germline V gene, CDR1 is GTSNPN and CDR2 is SVGIG (reference sequence). CDR3 loop: CAWSPRGGGNTEAFF. CDR3 nucleotide sequence: TGTGCCTGGAGTCCCCGAGGGGGAGGGAACACTGAAGCTTTCTTT.

The gene calls are TRBV4-3 and TRBJ2-7, with 12 bases that match TRBD2. There are 18 residues in the CDR3. Germline CDR1 reads LGHNA; CDR2 reads YSLEER. Trimming cost V 0 bases and J 3 bases; bases outside gene matches: 9. Here the CDR3 reads CASSQDLTSGGRVYEQYF. CDR3 nucleotides: TGCGCCAGCAGCCAAGATCTTACTAGCGGGGGGCGGGTCTACGAGCAGTACTTC.

The chain employs TRBV28 and TRBJ1-5, with unresolved D. V was clipped by 5 bases and J by 9 bases, with 23 bases between them. Germline-derived CDR1 and CDR2 are MDHEN and SYDVKM. The CDR3 has 16 residues. For the CDR3, the DNA is TGTGCCAGCAGTACATGTGGGGTGGGGTGGGCGGCGCCCCAGCATTTT. It is translated as CASSTCGVGWAAPQHF.

CDR3 region: CASSLPGEHEQYF. CDR3 in DNA: TGTGCCAGCAGCTTACCAGGGGAGCACGAGCAGTACTTC. J is TRBJ2-7 and V is TRBV7-8; tentative D call: TRBD1 (6 bases). Trimming shortened V by 2 bases and J by 5 bases, and 10 bases separated the two germline ends. CDR3 size: 13 residues. Germline lookup yields CDR1 SGHVS and CDR2 FQNEAQ.

This clone came up once. This chain joins TRBV15 and TRBJ1-2; D is undetermined. CDR3 size: 14 residues. CDR1 is LNHNV, CDR2 YYDKDF, per germline (reference sequence). Trimming left V 4 bases short and J 5 bases short, with 14 bases between. The CDR3 is CATSNPHDSYGYTF. CDR3 coding DNA: TGTGCCACCAGCAATCCACACGATTCATATGGCTACACCTTC.

In DNA, the CDR3 is TGTGCGGTCTGGGGCTTAAACTATGGCTACACCTTC. Its translation is CAVWGLNYGYTF. This chain links TRBV28 with TRBJ1-2; perhaps TRBD1 as D (5 bases). Germline assignment: CDR1 MDHEN and CDR2 SYDVKM. CDR3 length: 12 amino acids.

V usage is TRBV4-3 and J usage is TRBJ1-4, with D hard to call. The CDR3 sequence is 20 residues long. Germline V CDR1 and CDR2: LGHNA, YSLEER. Trimming took off 0 bases at V and 0 bases at J, with 20 bases between the two ends. The CDR3 protein is CASSQDMKVHGNATNEKLFF. CDR3 sequence (DNA): TGCGCCAGCAGCCAAGATATGAAGGTTCACGGGAATGCAACTAATGAAAAACTGTTTTTT.

The rearrangement uses TRBV5-4 and TRBJ1-2; D gene ambiguous. This CDR3 is built from 16 residues. Trimming stripped 4 bases from V and 8 bases from J, with 24 bases between. CDR1 and CDR2 (germline): SGHNT, YYREEE (reference sequence). The CDR3 sequence: CASSPLKQSELGGYTF. The CDR3 nucleotides are TGTGCCAGCAGCCCGCTGAAACAGTCCGAACTTGGGGGCTACACCTTC. Looking up the rest from reference TRBV5-4 and TRBJ1-2 gives the full variable domain: ETGVTQSPTHLIKTRGQQVTLRCSSQSGHNTVSWYQQALGQGPQFIFQYYREEENGRGNFPPRFSGLQFPNYSSELNVNALELDDSALYLCASSPLKQSELGGYTFGSGTRLTVV.

CDR3 loop: CASSDRTSGHLSTDTQYF. CDR3 in DNA: TGTGCCAGCAGTGATCGGACTAGCGGGCACCTCAGCACAGATACGCAGTATTTT. This sequence joins TRBV6-1 and TRBJ2-3; 11 positions agree with TRBD2. CDR3 size: 18 residues. CDR1 is MNHNS, CDR2 SASEGT, per germline. The V segment lost 3 bases and the J segment 0 bases; nucleotides outside the gene matches: 8.

The chain is built from TRBV21-1 and TRBJ2-3; the D call in the table, TRBD2, was not verified against the DNA. TRBV21-1 corresponds to a pseudogene. This CDR3 is built from 13 residues. This CDR3 is CASILTGSYTQYF. The CDR3 DNA follows: TGTGCCAGCATCTTGACTGGTTCATATACGCAGTATTTT.